The next 31 T cell receptor beta chains were all read from a single sample in a study of blood T cell repertoires in COVID-19. Using immunoSEQ multiplex PCR, the repertoire was profiled, and TCRdb retains in-frame clones only, with some absent. Among fewer than 350,000 clones listed, 88% were seen once. Input material: peripheral blood. The receptors were sampled from a man aged 18 to 29 with active or convalescent COVID-19.

The gene calls are TRBV27 and TRBJ2-1, with D possibly matching TRBD1 (6 bases). This CDR3 is 17 amino acids long. Germline values: CDR1 MNHEY, CDR2 SMNVEV (reference sequence). Trimming took off 0 bases at V and 4 bases at J, with 16 bases between the two ends. CDR3 nucleotide sequence: TGTGCCAGCAGTTTATCGAACTCACAGGGTGCTTACAATGAGCAGTTCTTC. Translation: CASSLSNSQGAYNEQFF.

The chain joins TRBV7-8 to TRBJ2-7; D gene unclear. The V end lost 10 bases, the J end lost 5 bases, and 12 bases lay between the germline ends. The CDR3 covers 11 residues. The germline V gene has CDR1 SGHVS and CDR2 FQNEAQ. In DNA, the CDR3 is TGTGCCACCGATTCTCAGAACGAGCAGTACTTC. Translation: CATDSQNEQYF.

This clone was detected only a few times. The rearrangement links TRBV19 to TRBJ1-1; a weak D match, TRBD1 (5 bases). Trimming left V 5 bases short and J 2 bases short, with 15 bases between. The CDR3 sequence is 15 residues long. Germline lookup yields CDR1 LNHDA and CDR2 SQIVND (reference sequence). The chain's CDR3 is CASSQMGQGNTEAFF. The CDR3 DNA reads TGTGCCAGTAGTCAAATGGGGCAGGGAAACACTGAAGCTTTCTTT.

This clone has more than one count but fewer than ten. The J gene is TRBJ1-5, the V gene TRBV27; a weak D match, TRBD1 (5 bases). Trimming pared 3 bases from V and 7 bases from J, leaving 10 bases between. CDR1 is MNHEY, CDR2 SMNVEV, per germline (reference sequence). CDR3 length equals 13 residues. The CDR3 nucleotides read TGTGCCAGCAGTTTTGGTCAGGGACAGCCCCAGCATTTT. It specifies CASSFGQGQPQHF.

The gene calls are TRBV29-1 and TRBJ1-2, with D uncertain. The CDR3 length is 13 residues. CDR1 is SQVTM, CDR2 ANQGSEA, per germline. Trimming removed 0 bases from V and 0 bases from J, with 5 bases in between. CDR3 nucleotides: TGCAGCGTTGAAGACGGAGCTAACTATGGCTACACCTTC. Protein product: CSVEDGANYGYTF.

This sequence joins TRBV7-8 and TRBJ2-1, with TRBD2 matching 13 bases. Germline V lookup: CDR1 SGHVS, CDR2 FQNEAQ. The CDR3 has 15 residues. Trimming at V came to 5 bases and at J to 6 bases, leaving 4 bases not matched to a gene. Written as DNA, the CDR3 is TGTGCCAGCAGCGCGGGACTAGCGGGGATCAATGAGCAGTTCTTC. As protein: CASSAGLAGINEQFF. The full variable domain, in which reference TRBV7-8 and TRBJ2-1 provide the parts outside the CDR3, is GAGVSQSPRYKVAKRGQDVALRCDPISGHVSLFWYQQALGQGPEFLTYFQNEAQLDKSGLPSDRFFAERPEGSVSTLKIQRTQQEDSAVYLCASSAGLAGINEQFFGPGTRLTVL.

The CDR3 region is CASSRDYLTDTQYF. The CDR3, as DNA: TGTGCCAGCAGCCGGGACTATTTAACAGATACGCAGTATTTT. The V and J genes are TRBV9 and TRBJ2-3, with 7 bases fitting TRBD2. Germline V CDR1 and CDR2: SGDLS, YYNGEE. V dropped 4 bases and J dropped 3; count of bases not matched to a gene: 5. The CDR3 is 14 amino acids.

Of note for this clone: This sample also contains other DNA sequences that code for the same CDR3. The chain combines TRBV4-1 with TRBJ1-3; D is uncertain. This CDR3 region has 15 residues. The germline V and J ends were trimmed by 1 base and 2 bases, with 9 bases remaining between them. Germline CDR1 and CDR2: MGHRA and YSYEKL. CDR3 DNA: TGCGCCAGCAGCCAAGGTGCAGGTGCTGGAAACACCATATATTTT. Amino acid sequence: CASSQGAGAGNTIYF.

The rearrangement uses TRBV11-2 and TRBJ2-5; 12 bases map to TRBD2. Trimming removed 0 bases from V and 2 bases from J; junction bases left unmatched: 7. Germline V gene data show CDR1 as SGHAT and CDR2 as FQNNGV. The CDR3 has 18 amino acids. The CDR3 DNA reads as TGTGCCAGCAGCTTAGAACTAGCGGGGGGCCTCATTCAAGAGACCCAGTACTTC. Encoded protein: CASSLELAGGLIQETQYF.

The chain carries TRBV25-1 and TRBJ1-2; maybe TRBD1 (6 bases). This CDR3 has 14 amino acids. Trimming shortened V by 5 bases and J by 4 bases, and 14 bases separated the two germline ends. Germline V gene data show CDR1 as MGHDK and CDR2 as SYGVNS. The DNA of the CDR3 is TGTGCCAGCAGTAGCAGGGGCCTAGTCTATGGCTACACCTTC. Translation gives CASSSRGLVYGYTF.

The chain links TRBV20-1 to TRBJ1-1; TRBD1 matches at 9 bases. The ends lost 3 bases at V and 14 bases at J; junction bases unmatched: 7. In germline, CDR1 is DFQATT, CDR2 SNEGSKA (reference sequence). CDR3 length equals 11 residues. The CDR3 nucleotides are TGCAGTGCTAGGGACAGGGGACCGGTGTTCTTT. It encodes CSARDRGPVFF.

The chain links TRBV6-5 to TRBJ1-1; 8 nucleotides agree with TRBD1. The V segment lost 6 bases and the J segment 5 bases; nucleotides outside the gene matches: 2. This CDR3 is 12 amino acids long. Germline assignment: CDR1 MNHEY and CDR2 SVGAGI. The CDR3, as DNA: TGTGCCAGCAGCCAGGGGGCTACTGAAGCTTTCTTT. This encodes CASSQGATEAFF.

J is TRBJ1-1 and V is TRBV4-1; a weak D match, TRBD1 (6 bases). This CDR3 region has 15 residues. Trimming pared 1 base from V and 4 bases from J, leaving 13 bases between. The germline V gene has CDR1 MGHRA and CDR2 YSYEKL. CDR3 loop: CASSQVNRATTEAFF. DNA for the CDR3: TGCGCCAGCAGCCAAGTGAACAGGGCGACCACTGAAGCTTTCTTT.

The chain links TRBV4-1 to TRBJ2-5, with 7 bases fitting TRBD1. This CDR3 comprises 16 residues. The ends lost 1 base at V and 7 bases at J; junction bases unmatched: 12. Germline CDR1 is MGHRA and CDR2 is YSYEKL. The CDR3 sequence: CASSQVKPGTERTQYF. The CDR3 nucleotides read TGCGCCAGCAGCCAAGTCAAGCCCGGGACAGAGAGGACCCAGTACTTC.

The chain carries TRBV5-6 and TRBJ2-7; D remains unclear. The CDR3 totals 12 residues. Trimming shortened V by 3 bases and J by 0 bases, and 4 bases separated the two germline ends. Germline values: CDR1 SGHDT, CDR2 YYEEEE. The CDR3 loop is CASSSHSYEQYF. In DNA form, the CDR3 reads TGTGCCAGCAGCTCCCACTCCTACGAGCAGTACTTC.

The chain has TRBV5-1 and TRBJ2-1, with D possibly TRBD2 on 5 matching bases. V lost 0 bases, J lost 2 bases, and 12 bases lay in between. Germline V gene data show CDR1 as SGHRS and CDR2 as YFSETQ. CDR3 length: 16 amino acids. The CDR3 loop reads CASSLDSGNTYNEQFF. DNA for the CDR3: TGCGCCAGCAGCTTGGATTCGGGGAACACCTACAATGAGCAGTTCTTC.

This sequence joins TRBV6-5 and TRBJ1-5; the D gene is possibly TRBD1 (5 bases). The CDR3 sequence is 16 residues long. Deletions cut 0 bases from V and 0 bases from J, with 9 bases between. CDR1 and CDR2 from the germline V gene are MNHEY and SVGAGI. CDR3 sequence (DNA): TGTGCCAGCAGTTACTCGGCAGGGTCTAGCAATCAGCCCCAGCATTTT. This gives the protein CASSYSAGSSNQPQHF.

This chain uses TRBV6-5 with TRBJ2-2, with TRBD1 matching over 9 bases. V lost 7 bases, J lost 8 bases, and 8 bases stayed unmatched. Germline loops: CDR1 MNHEY, CDR2 SVGAGI. The CDR3 sequence is 14 residues long. CDR3 DNA sequence: TGTGCCAGCAAGGACAGGGGAGTGCGAGGGGAGCTGTTTTTT. Translation: CASKDRGVRGELFF.

V gene TRBV30 combines with J gene TRBJ1-5; 11 nucleotides line up with TRBD1. The CDR3 sequence is 18 residues long. The germline gives CDR1 GTSNPN, CDR2 SVGIG (reference sequence). The V segment lost 2 bases and the J segment 0 bases; nucleotides outside the gene matches: 9. The chain's CDR3 is CAWSQSGQGEYSNQPQHF. The CDR3 DNA reads as TGTGCCTGGAGTCAATCGGGACAGGGGGAATATAGCAATCAGCCCCAGCATTTT.

The chain uses TRBV5-6 and TRBJ2-5; 11 bases fit TRBD2. Germline V gene data show CDR1 as SGHDT and CDR2 as YYEEEE. Trimming at V came to 5 bases and at J to 1 base, leaving 4 bases not matched to a gene. The CDR3 is made up of 15 amino acids. DNA for the CDR3: TGTGCCAGCAGGCGACTAGCGGGGATCCAAGAGACCCAGTACTTC. This encodes CASRRLAGIQETQYF.

The chain has TRBV5-4 and TRBJ1-1; 7 bases map to TRBD1. CDR1 is SGHNT and CDR2 is YYREEE in the germline V gene (reference sequence). V dropped 1 base and J dropped 0; count of bases not matched to a gene: 3. CDR3 length: 15 amino acids. The CDR3 region has the DNA TGTGCCAGCAGCTTGAAGACAGGGTTGAACACTGAAGCTTTCTTT. This sequence encodes CASSLKTGLNTEAFF. Based on the CDR3 plus reference TRBV5-4 and TRBJ1-1, the full variable domain is ETGVTQSPTHLIKTRGQQVTLRCSSQSGHNTVSWYQQALGQGPQFIFQYYREEENGRGNFPPRFSGLQFPNYSSELNVNALELDDSALYLCASSLKTGLNTEAFFGQGTRLTVV.

This clone came up once. This rearrangement joins TRBV6-1 to TRBJ2-7; 8 bases are shared with TRBD1. The V segment lost 3 bases and the J segment 3 bases; nucleotides outside the gene matches: 7. This CDR3 has 15 amino acids. CDR1 is MNHNS and CDR2 is SASEGT in the germline V gene. CDR3 DNA sequence: TGTGCCAGCAGTGATAGGCGGACAGGGATCTACGAGCAGTACTTC. Residues: CASSDRRTGIYEQYF.

This clone has just one count. This rearrangement joins TRBV27 to TRBJ2-1; 16 positions match TRBD2. V shed 7 bases, J shed 10 bases, and the junction held 19 bases outside the gene matches. The germline V gene has CDR1 MNHEY and CDR2 SMNVEV (reference sequence). This CDR3 region has 19 residues. CDR3 sequence (DNA): TGTGCCAGCAACTCTCGGGTCCAACCGGGACTAGCGGGGGGGCTCGAGCAGTTCTTC. Protein product: CASNSRVQPGLAGGLEQFF.

This chain uses TRBV19 with TRBJ1-1, with a weak D call TRBD1 (5 bases). The CDR3 sequence is 14 residues long. The V end lost 11 bases, the J end lost 0 bases, and 16 bases lay between the germline ends. CDR1 LNHDA and CDR2 SQIVND come from the germline V gene (reference sequence). The CDR3 sequence: CASYQGVVNTEAFF. The CDR3, as DNA: TGTGCCTCCTACCAAGGGGTGGTGAACACTGAAGCTTTCTTT.

This chain links TRBV19 with TRBJ2-1; TRBD1 might be the D (6 bases). This CDR3 spans 14 amino acids. CDR1 is LNHDA, CDR2 SQIVND, per germline (reference sequence). The V and J ends lost 3 bases and 7 bases respectively, with 13 bases between them. In DNA form, the CDR3 reads TGTGCCAGTAGTATCGGGACAAATCGAAATGAGCAGTTCTTC. This sequence encodes CASSIGTNRNEQFF.

The V gene is TRBV5-5, the J gene TRBJ1-2, with D possibly being TRBD1 (6 bases). This CDR3 contains 16 residues. Germline V gene sequence: CDR1 SGHKS, CDR2 YYEKEE (reference sequence). V lost 6 bases to trimming and J lost 6 bases, with 24 bases between them. CDR3 protein: CASTPDPAGADNGYTF. In nucleotides, the CDR3 is TGTGCCAGCACCCCCGATCCCGCGGGGGCGGATAATGGCTACACCTTC. The variable domain in full, completed from reference TRBV5-5 and TRBJ1-2, reads DAGVTQSPTHLIKTRGQQVTLRCSPISGHKSVSWYQQVLGQGPQFIFQYYEKEERGRGNFPDRFSARQFPNYSSELNVNALLLGDSALYLCASTPDPAGADNGYTFGSGTRLTVV.

This clone was counted a single time. The chain links TRBV14 to TRBJ2-5; D is perhaps TRBD1 (6 bases). Deletions cut 3 bases from V and 1 base from J, with 21 bases between. The CDR3 sequence is 18 residues long. Germline V gene lookup returns CDR1 SGHDN and CDR2 FVKESK. CDR3 in DNA: TGTGCCAGCAGCCAGCCTGATACAGGGTGGGGTTTCCAAGAGACCCAGTACTTC. Its translation: CASSQPDTGWGFQETQYF.

For the CDR3, the DNA is TGTGCCAGCAGCGGACAGAGCTCCTATAATTCACCCCTCCACTTT. Translating gives CASSGQSSYNSPLHF. The gene calls are TRBV9 and TRBJ1-6; TRBD1 is a possible D gene (5 bases). V was clipped by 3 bases and J by 0 bases, with 7 bases between them. Looked up from germline, CDR1 is SGDLS and CDR2 is YYNGEE. The CDR3 is 15 amino acids.

The V gene is TRBV9, the J gene TRBJ2-5, with D possibly TRBD2 on 5 matching bases. V lost 2 bases and J lost 1, with 6 bases in between. Germline V CDR1 and CDR2: SGDLS, YYNGEE. The CDR3 runs to 13 residues. The CDR3 DNA reads TGTGCCAGCAGCGTTACTAGCCAAGAGACCCAGTACTTC. It translates to CASSVTSQETQYF. The full variable domain, its missing parts supplied by reference TRBV9 and TRBJ2-5, is DSGVTQTPKHLITATGQRVTLRCSPRSGDLSVYWYQQSLDQGLQFLIQYYNGEERAKGNILERFSAQQFPDLHSELNLSSLELGDSALYFCASSVTSQETQYFGPGTRLLVL.

As to this clone: The CDR3 ends on some other residue instead of the conserved phenylalanine or tryptophan, so this is likely a read error. Because the CDR3's place on the DNA is in doubt, the DNA is left out and the CDR3 is given as listed by TCRdb. The chain joins TRBV6-1 to TRBJ1-6; the table names TRBD1, a call not compared with the DNA. The germline V gene has CDR1 MNHNS and CDR2 SASEGT. The CDR3 length is 12 residues, termini included. The CDR3 sequence is CASSSEGQGTRI.

The chain is built from TRBV4-1 and TRBJ2-3; D unresolved. The CDR3 runs to 14 residues. Germline V gene sequence: CDR1 MGHRA, CDR2 YSYEKL. The germline V and J ends were trimmed by 1 base and 6 bases, with 11 bases remaining between them. The CDR3 coding sequence is TGCGCCAGCAGCCAAGTGAGTACCGGGGATACGCAGTATTTT. Amino acids: CASSQVSTGDTQYF.